This T cell receptor beta chain appears in the sequencing data of a study of T cells in Graves' hyperthyroidism and ophthalmopathy. Authors of the study amplified TCR beta CDR3 regions from RNA transcripts. The TCR CDR3 was amplified in a first-round RT-PCR using the HTBI primer set. TCRdb reprocessed the multiplex PCR reads with MiXCR, giving one entry per CDR3 protein. Among almost 600,000 distinct CDR3 sequences listed, about 45% were seen once. The CDR3 has 15 amino acids. Germline-derived CDR1 and CDR2 are SNHLY and FYNNEI. V shed 6 bases and J 3 bases; nucleotides not matched to a gene: 10. This clonotype was counted only a few times.

V usage is TRBV2 and J usage is TRBJ2-7, with TRBD2 identical over 8 bases. This receptor was taken from a woman under 30 with Graves' hyperthyroidism. The sequencing sample was made of peripheral blood or thyroid tissue (not recorded which). CDR3 DNA sequence: TGTGCCAGCAGCCAAAATGGACTAGCCGACTACGAGCAGTACTTC. Protein: CASSQNGLADYEQYF.